A selection of T cell receptor beta chains follows, all from one sample in a study of T cells in Graves' hyperthyroidism and ophthalmopathy. TCRdb re-analysed the multiplex PCR reads in MiXCR, keeping a single row per CDR3 protein. This table holds around 300,000 distinct CDR3 sequences, approximately 14% found once. Sequenced input: blood. The receptors here all came from a woman aged 35 to 49 with Graves' ophthalmopathy. Both conserved end residues are trimmed from each CDR3. The order of the fields is V gene, CDR3 protein.

TRBV5-1 ASSPQTGAAEPLH
TRBV6-1 ASSPTGKNEKLF
TRBV25-1 ASSEFGYGYT
TRBV3-1 ASSHPTGFYGYT
TRBV5-1 ASSTDRGYEQY
TRBV7-9 ASSLVSLSGANVLT
TRBV28 ASSAPNTGELF
TRBV28 ASSSGGGGYT
TRBV29-1 SVEPKGNTEAF
TRBV19 ASSSGVSYNEQF
TRBV20-1 SARPGGATQETQY
TRBV25-1 ASSGRGLAGDSPYNEQF
TRBV29-1 SGDGVAGVTDTQY
TRBV15 ATSRTGDPANYGYT
TRBV6-1 ASSDRRRDQYT
TRBV19 ASAIANTGELF
TRBV12-5 ASGPSDYYSEQF
TRBV11-2 ASNSNGGRFQETQY
TRBV6-1 ASKGLWDTEAF
TRBV10-2 ASSESILPNEF
TRBV19 ASSIAGLVETQY
TRBV2 ASAQWATQETQY
TRBV27 ASSYTGTLGEQY
TRBV20-1 SARDPSGGGNEQF
TRBV19 ASQPVDRWYTEAF
TRBV5-5 ASSDAGTTYEQY
TRBV19 ASRSGGSLVSGNTIY
TRBV20-1 SASLYPGAEGFNTEAF
TRBV27 ASSLKGYRGAYEQY
TRBV20-1 SAIRDLDYEQY
TRBV20-1 SARDWGGGFGYT
TRBV20-1 SAGRTSRNNEQF
TRBV12-3/TRBV12-4 ASSRTGFEQY
TRBV3-1 ASSQAGLAENNEQF
TRBV20-1 SARVSSGSDTQY
TRBV7-6 ASSSSGSAYEQY
TRBV3-1 ASTARGADTQY
TRBV5-4 ASSLQDSGYGYT
TRBV25-1 ASSEVGARRTGELF
TRBV5-1 ASSQIPSGGTYEQY
TRBV7-2 ASSLETIKAQY
TRBV2 ASSFDRRSDTQY
TRBV16 ASSPMGTSGTDTQY
TRBV7-9 ASSLAGGSHEQY
TRBV7-8 ASSLNLRLGYT
TRBV20-1 SARGTSSNQPQH
TRBV4-1 ASSQDSGAGTGLYSNQPQH
TRBV9 ASSVAPAGGGGTQY
TRBV6-1 ASSAKGPVAGETGELF
TRBV20-1 SAFIRDRGHTEAF
TRBV3-1 ASSLGDRGIWNTIY
TRBV6-2/TRBV6-3 ASSSPGRGTDTQY
TRBV9 ASSVAVETGELF